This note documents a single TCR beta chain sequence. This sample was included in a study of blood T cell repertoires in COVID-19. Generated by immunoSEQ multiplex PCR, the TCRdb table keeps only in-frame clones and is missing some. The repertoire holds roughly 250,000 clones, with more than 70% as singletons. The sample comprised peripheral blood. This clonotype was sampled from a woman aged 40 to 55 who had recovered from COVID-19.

The DNA of the CDR3 is TGTGCCAGTAGTGTCTTTGGGGCGGGAGGTGCTCAGCCCCAGCATTTT. This gives the protein CASSVFGAGGAQPQHF. V is TRBV19 and J is TRBJ1-5; possibly TRBD1 for D (5 bases). The CDR3 runs 16 residues. V was cut by 5 bases and J by 6 bases, with 20 bases left in between. Germline lookup yields CDR1 LNHDA and CDR2 SQIVND (reference sequence).